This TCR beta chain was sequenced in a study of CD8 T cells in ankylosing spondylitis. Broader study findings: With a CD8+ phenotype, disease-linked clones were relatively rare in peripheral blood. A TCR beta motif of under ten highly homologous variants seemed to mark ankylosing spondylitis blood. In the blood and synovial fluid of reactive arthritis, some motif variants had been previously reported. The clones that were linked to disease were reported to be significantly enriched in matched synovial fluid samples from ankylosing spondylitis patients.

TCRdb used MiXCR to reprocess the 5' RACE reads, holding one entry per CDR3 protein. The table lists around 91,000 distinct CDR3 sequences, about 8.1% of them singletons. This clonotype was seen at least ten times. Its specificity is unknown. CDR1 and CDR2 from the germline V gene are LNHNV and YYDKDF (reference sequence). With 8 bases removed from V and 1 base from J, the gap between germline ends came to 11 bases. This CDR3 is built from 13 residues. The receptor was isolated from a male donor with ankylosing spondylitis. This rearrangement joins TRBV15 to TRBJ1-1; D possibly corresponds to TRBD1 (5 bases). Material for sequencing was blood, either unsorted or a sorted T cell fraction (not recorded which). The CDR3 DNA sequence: TGTGCCACCGGGCGGGGACGGAACACTGAAGCTTTCTTT. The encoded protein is CATGRGRNTEAFF.